Included here is one TCR beta chain sequence, with context. Its matching antigen is unknown. This record comes from a study of early stage breast cancer tumors. Study findings and constraints: Tumor and normal breast were distinguished via blood comparison in about 90% of the 16 patients.

Sequenced by immunoSEQ multiplex PCR; TCRdb stores in-frame clones only, minus some. The repertoire consists of around 51,000 clones, with over 75% occurring once and the leading ten covering around 3.4%. The CDR3 extends over 16 amino acids. Germline V lookup: CDR1 MGHRA, CDR2 YSYEKL. V lost 3 bases to trimming and J lost 7 bases, with 18 bases between them. The chain recombines TRBV4-1 with TRBJ2-2; D is perhaps TRBD2 (6 bases). Source material: blood. The origin of this receptor is a person aged 35-50 years with breast cancer. CDR3 nucleotides: TGCGCCAGCAGCCAGAAGGAGGGTGCGGGACTCGGGGAGCTGTTTTTT. Translating it yields CASSQKEGAGLGELFF.